This T cell receptor beta chain originates from a study of graft-versus-host responses after intestinal transplantation. The overall study: Grafts were multivisceral, liver-intestinal, or isolated intestinal. All recipients were given anti-thymocyte globulin induction, and tacrolimus and steroids were then administered for around three years. General study findings and limits: GvH clones surfaced in recipient marrow, some emerging earlier in ileum or blood. Allografts carried high graft-versus-host to host-versus-graft clonal ratios in patients having graft-donor T cell macrochimerism.

To note about this clone: The antigen remains unidentified.

Grafts had their tissue processed, releasing intraepithelial and lamina propria lymphocytes. TCRdb's copy holds only in-frame clones and misses some; the assay was immunoSEQ multiplex PCR. The sample has over 60,000 clones; roughly nine tenths are singletons. Germline values: CDR1 MDHEN, CDR2 SYDVKM. After removal of 4 bases from V and 2 bases from J, the junction contained 5 bases not matched to a gene. This CDR3 contains 15 residues. Sample: ileum tissue, taken about 350 days after transplant. The gene calls are TRBV28 and TRBJ1-2; 9 bases are shared with TRBD1. The receptor was isolated from a human patient who received an intestinal transplant, so some T cells may come from the graft donor. This CDR3 is CASSSTDRGNYGYTF. As DNA, the CDR3 is TGTGCCAGCAGTTCGACGGACAGGGGAAACTATGGCTACACCTTC.